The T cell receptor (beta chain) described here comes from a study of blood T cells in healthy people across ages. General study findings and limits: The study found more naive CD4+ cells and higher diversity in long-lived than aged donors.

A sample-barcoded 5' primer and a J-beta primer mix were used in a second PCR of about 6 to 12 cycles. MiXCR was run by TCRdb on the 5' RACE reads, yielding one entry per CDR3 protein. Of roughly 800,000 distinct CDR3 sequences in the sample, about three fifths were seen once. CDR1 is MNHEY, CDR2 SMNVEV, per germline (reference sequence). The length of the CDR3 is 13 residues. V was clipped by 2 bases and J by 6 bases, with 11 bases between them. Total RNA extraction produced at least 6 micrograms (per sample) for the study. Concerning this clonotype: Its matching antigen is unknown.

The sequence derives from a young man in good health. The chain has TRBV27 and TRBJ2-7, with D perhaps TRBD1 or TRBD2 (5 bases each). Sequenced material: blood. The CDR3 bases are TGTGCCAGCAGTTTAAGAGGGACCCTCGAGCAGTACTTC. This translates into CASSLRGTLEQYF.